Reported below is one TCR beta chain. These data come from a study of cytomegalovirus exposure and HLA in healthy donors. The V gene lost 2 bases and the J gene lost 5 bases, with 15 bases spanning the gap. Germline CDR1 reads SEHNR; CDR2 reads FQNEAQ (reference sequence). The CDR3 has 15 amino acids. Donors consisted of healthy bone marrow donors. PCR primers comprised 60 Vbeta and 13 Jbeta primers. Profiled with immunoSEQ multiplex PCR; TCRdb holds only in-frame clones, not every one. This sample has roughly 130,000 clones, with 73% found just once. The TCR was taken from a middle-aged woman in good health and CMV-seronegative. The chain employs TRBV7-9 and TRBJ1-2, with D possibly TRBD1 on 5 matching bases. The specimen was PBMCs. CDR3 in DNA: TGTGCCAGCAGCTTATCCTCTGCAGGGCTGTATGGCTACACCTTC. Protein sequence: CASSLSSAGLYGYTF. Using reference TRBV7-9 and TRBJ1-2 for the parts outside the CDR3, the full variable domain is DTGVSQNPRHKITKRGQNVTFRCDPISEHNRLYWYRQTLGQGPEFLTYFQNEAQLEKSRLLSDRFSAERPKGSFSTLEIQRTEQGDSAMYLCASSLSSAGLYGYTFGSGTRLTVV.